The entry below gives a single T cell receptor beta chain sequence along with its context. There is no known antigen for this receptor. Base-call qualities are not available, and no considerably larger clone is one nucleotide away. Libraries were built with the immunoSEQ multiplex PCR assay. TCRdb provides this immuneACCESS table in a form limited to in-frame rearrangements. Some clones are lacking; in checked studies, under half of them reflect an unresolved V gene, and why the rest are absent is not known. Recorded for this sample are 100,000 to 150,000 clones; about 88% of them occurred a single time. The ten largest clones capture roughly 2% of the sample. The data were obtained in a study of control samples from healthy donors and cancer patients (dated by TCRdb to 2018 to 2020). From the cysteine through the phenylalanine, the CDR3 covers 14 amino acids. Just the 42-base CDR3 DNA is kept, in frame starting at base 1. The germline V gene gives CDR1 as SGHRS and CDR2 as YFSETQ. Deletion took 0 bases off V and 8 bases off J, with a span of 11 bases between the germline ends.

Sequencing used blood. Here the chain combines TRBV5-1 and TRBJ1-4; there is no confident call for the D gene. The receptor's source is a man between 18 and 29 years old in good health. The nucleotide sequence is given as TGCGCCAGCAGCTTGGAGGATGTGGGGGAAAAACTGTTTTTT. It codes for CASSLEDVGEKLFF.